These T cell receptor beta chains were read from a single sample in a study of OX40 agonist ivuxolimab in advanced cancers. The protocol was immunoSEQ multiplex PCR, while the TCRdb copy is restricted to in-frame clones and leaves out a portion. The sample yields 90,000 to 100,000 clones, roughly 89% seen once. The sequencing used CD4+ or CD8+ T cells sorted from blood, collected in a trial of the OX40 agonist ivuxolimab. These receptors were obtained from an adult with an advanced solid tumor such as melanoma, head and neck, liver or kidney cancer. Each CDR3 is given with its conserved first and last residue. The D gene is left open where the match is weak. For some rows the clone size is stated as once, few or many, or as a class when expanded; others skip it.

V gene	D gene	clone size	J gene	CDR3 DNA	CDR3 protein
TRBV18	-	-	TRBJ2-7	TGTGCCAGCTCACCTGGGGCGCAGGGGAGCTCCTACGAGCAGTACTTC	CASSPGAQGSSYEQYF
TRBV19	-	-	TRBJ2-1	TGTGCCAGTAGTATATTAGGGAAGAACACCTACAATGAGCAGTTCTTC	CASSILGKNTYNEQFF
TRBV5-1	-	-	TRBJ2-2	TGCGCCAGCAGCTTGGTAGGCAAAAACACCGGGGAGCTGTTTTTT	CASSLVGKNTGELFF
TRBV6-5	TRBD1	-	TRBJ1-3	TGTGCCAGCAGTTACTCCGGGACAGGGGGAAACACCATATATTTT	CASSYSGTGGNTIYF
TRBV5-1	-	-	TRBJ2-5	TGCGCCAGCAGCGTTGACACCCAAGAGACCCAGTACTTC	CASSVDTQETQYF
TRBV18	TRBD1	-	TRBJ1-5	TGTGCCAGCTCACCGTCACAGGGGGGACAGCCCCAGCATTTT	CASSPSQGGQPQHF
TRBV5-1	-	once	TRBJ2-3	TGCGCCAGCAGCCAGGGGACGCCAACTAGCACAGATACGCAGTATTTT	CASSQGTPTSTDTQYF
TRBV5-1	-	-	TRBJ2-3	TGCGCCAGCAGCTTGGCGCAGGGGAGAGATACGCAGTATTTT	CASSLAQGRDTQYF
TRBV23-1	-	once	TRBJ2-7	TGCGCCAGCAGTCAATCGGGGGATGGGTCCTACGAGCAGTACTTC	CASSQSGDGSYEQYF
TRBV5-1	-	-	TRBJ1-1	TGCGCCAGCAGCTTGGAATCCAGGCCCGGGAAATGGACTGAAGCTTTCTTT	CASSLESRPGKWTEAFF
TRBV19	TRBD2	-	TRBJ2-5	TGTGCCAGTAAGGGGACTAGCGGGGGCGCGTACCAAGAGACCCAGTACTTC	CASKGTSGGAYQETQYF
TRBV27	-	few	TRBJ1-2	TGTGCCAGCAGGGGTACAGCTAACTATGGCTACACCTTC	CASRGTANYGYTF
TRBV5-4	-	-	TRBJ2-7	TGTGCCAGCAGCTACGGGACGACTGGCTACGAGCAGTACTTC	CASSYGTTGYEQYF
TRBV29-1	-	-	TRBJ2-3	TGCAGCGTTGAGAGCACAGATACGCAGTATTTT	CSVESTDTQYF
TRBV7-9	-	-	TRBJ2-7	TGTGCCAGCAGCCGCGATTTTCAGGGCTCCGAGCAGTACTTC	CASSRDFQGSEQYF
TRBV5-1	TRBD1	-	TRBJ2-5	TGCGCCAGCAGCTCGGGACAGGGGGCCCAAGAGACCCAGTACTTC	CASSSGQGAQETQYF
TRBV7-2	TRBD1	once	TRBJ1-5	TGTGCCAGCGGAAAAGACAGGGATCAGCCCCAGCATTTT	CASGKDRDQPQHF
TRBV10-3	TRBD1	-	TRBJ2-1	TGTGCCATCAGTGAGAGGACAGGATACAATGAGCAGTTCTTC	CAISERTGYNEQFF
TRBV6-1	-	-	TRBJ2-3	TGTGCCAGCAGTGAAAGGGTCCTAATCCGGGCAGATACGCAGTATTTT	CASSERVLIRADTQYF
TRBV7-6	-	-	TRBJ2-7	TGTGCCAGCAGCTTAGTAGGGGCCCGTGGGGGGCTCTACGAGCAGTACTTC	CASSLVGARGGLYEQYF
TRBV9	-	-	TRBJ1-1	TGTGCCAGCAGCCCGCGTTCTTGGATCACTGAAGCTTTCTTT	CASSPRSWITEAFF
TRBV2	-	-	TRBJ2-5	TGTGCCAGCAGCCGGGACACCCAAGGGGAGACCCAGTACTTC	CASSRDTQGETQYF
TRBV9	-	-	TRBJ1-4	TGTGCCAGCAGCTCAAGCCCCGGACAGAATGAAAAACTGTTTTTT	CASSSSPGQNEKLFF
TRBV19	-	-	TRBJ2-1	TGTGCCAGTAGATCATCCAGGGACAATGAGCAGTTCTTC	CASRSSRDNEQFF
TRBV7-9	-	-	TRBJ1-4	TGTGCCAGCAGCTCCCAGAGATCCGAAAAACTGTTTTTT	CASSSQRSEKLFF
TRBV6-1	-	-	TRBJ1-2	TGTGCCACCCCCCGGGCTGGGGCTAACTATGGCTACACCTTC	CATPRAGANYGYTF
TRBV5-4	-	-	TRBJ1-1	TGTGCCAGCAGCCCGGGACAAGCTAACACTGAAGCTTTCTTT	CASSPGQANTEAFF
TRBV18	-	few	TRBJ2-3	TGTGCCAGCTCACCGGGGGGAGGCACAGATACGCAGTATTTT	CASSPGGGTDTQYF
TRBV10-2	-	-	TRBJ2-6	TGCGCCAGCAGTGAGTTCAGACCCTTGTCGGTAGCTGGGGCCAACGTCCTGACTTTC	CASSEFRPLSVAGANVLTF
TRBV19	-	-	TRBJ1-1	TGTGCCAGTAGTATAAGTCTGGCAGTTGAAGCTTTCTTT	CASSISLAVEAFF
TRBV19	TRBD1	-	TRBJ2-1	TGTGCCAGTAGTATAAGGTTGACGACAGGGGGGAACAATGAGCAGTTCTTC	CASSIRLTTGGNNEQFF
TRBV7-2	-	few	TRBJ1-2	TGTGCCAGCAGCTTATGGCAGTCTAACTATGGCTACACCTTC	CASSLWQSNYGYTF
TRBV4-2	-	-	TRBJ2-5	TGTGCCAGCAGCCAGGGGGGGACAGTGAAACAAGAGACCCAGTACTTC	CASSQGGTVKQETQYF
TRBV5-6	-	few	TRBJ2-1	TGTGCCAGCAGCTTGCCGACGAACTCCTACAATGAGCAGTTCTTC	CASSLPTNSYNEQFF
TRBV10-3	TRBD1	-	TRBJ1-5	TGTGCCATCAGTGAGTCTCGACAGGGGAGTCAGCCCCAGCATTTT	CAISESRQGSQPQHF
TRBV6-5	-	-	TRBJ2-2	TGTGCCAGCAGTACGCACGGGACTTCTCAGAAGGAGCTGTTTTTT	CASSTHGTSQKELFF
TRBV2	-	few	TRBJ1-6	TGTGCCAGCAATAGGGCAGACCTTAATTCACCCCTCCACTTT	CASNRADLNSPLHF
TRBV5-1	TRBD1	-	TRBJ1-1	TGCGCCAGCAGCTTGGAGGGACAGGGGCTAAGCACTGAAGCTTTCTTT	CASSLEGQGLSTEAFF
TRBV7-3	TRBD2	-	TRBJ2-1	TGTGCCAGCAGCCCAAGTGGGACTAGAGGGGATGAGCAGTTCTTC	CASSPSGTRGDEQFF
TRBV19	-	-	TRBJ1-6	TGTGCCAGTAGGAATATGGCTTACAATTCACCCCTCCACTTT	CASRNMAYNSPLHF
TRBV12-5	TRBD1	-	TRBJ1-4	TGTGCTAGTGGTCCCGGACAGGGCAGCGAAAAACTGTTTTTT	CASGPGQGSEKLFF
TRBV11-2	-	once	TRBJ1-1	TGTGCCAGCAGCTTAGAAATCAGTCGGGTGAACACTGAAGCTTTCTTT	CASSLEISRVNTEAFF
TRBV18	-	-	TRBJ2-1	TGTGCCAGCTCAGCGACTGCCTACAATGAGCAGTTCTTC	CASSATAYNEQFF
TRBV21-1	-	-	TRBJ2-7	TGTGCCAGCATCCTCAGGACCCACTTCTACGAGCAGTACTTC	CASILRTHFYEQYF
TRBV28	-	-	TRBJ1-5	TGTGCCAGCAGGCCACAGGGAGGTAGTCAGCCCCAGCATTTT	CASRPQGGSQPQHF
TRBV5-8	-	-	TRBJ1-3	TGTGCCAGCAGCTCGGGGGTCGTCTCTGGAAACACCATATATTTT	CASSSGVVSGNTIYF
TRBV4-2	TRBD1	-	TRBJ1-2	TGTGCCAGCAGGGGGACAGGGGCTAACTATGGCTACACCTTC	CASRGTGANYGYTF
TRBV27	TRBD1	-	TRBJ2-3	TGTGCCAGCAGTGAGGACAGGGGGTCAGATACGCAGTATTTT	CASSEDRGSDTQYF
TRBV7-2	-	-	TRBJ2-7	TGTGCCAGCAGTCGGCGATCGGGTTCGGACGCGTCCTACGAGCAGTACTTC	CASSRRSGSDASYEQYF
TRBV27	-	-	TRBJ2-7	TGTGCCAGCAGTCGTAGAGGGGGTGAGACCTACGAGCAGTACTTC	CASSRRGGETYEQYF
TRBV27	-	-	TRBJ2-7	TGTGCCAGCAGTTTATCGATAAGCGGGCCCTACGAGCAGTACTTC	CASSLSISGPYEQYF
TRBV7-9	-	-	TRBJ1-4	TGTGCCAGCAGCCCGGACAGCCTCGGGGAAAAACTGTTTTTT	CASSPDSLGEKLFF
TRBV5-1	-	-	TRBJ2-5	TGCGCCAGCAGGAAGAAGCAAGAGACCCAGTACTTC	CASRKKQETQYF
TRBV28	-	-	TRBJ2-7	TGTGCCAGCAGTTTATGGGAGGGGCAGTACTTC	CASSLWEGQYF
TRBV7-9	-	few	TRBJ1-6	TGTGCCAGCAGCCCTTTAGGGAATTCACCCCTCCACTTT	CASSPLGNSPLHF